Each of the 21 T cell receptor beta chains below was sequenced from the same sample in a study of metastatic and nonmetastatic thyroid tumors. MiXCR was used by TCRdb to re-call the PCR reads. The data hold some 14,000 clones, with approximately 35% observed a single time. Among the patients, none had received any treatment before thyroid surgery. Sequenced input: tumor tissue. The receptors here all came from a male donor with papillary thyroid cancer or a benign thyroid nodule (not recorded which). Some clones in this sample may be carry-over from other donors' samples.

The chain recombines TRBV9 with TRBJ2-3, with a tentative D call TRBD1 (6 bases). From germline, CDR1 is SGDLS and CDR2 YYNGEE. Trimming cost V 0 bases and J 0 bases, with 8 bases left between them. This CDR3 is built from 15 residues. Written as DNA, the CDR3 is TGTGCCAGCAGCGTAGTCCAGGGGAGCACAGATACGCAGTATTTT. It codes for CASSVVQGSTDTQYF.

This clone was counted once. A read error is likely, as this CDR3 ends without the conserved phenylalanine or tryptophan. The V call is TRBV9, the J call TRBJ2-1; D is ambiguous. V was clipped by 3 bases and J by 3 bases, with 19 bases between them. The CDR3 has 17 amino acids. The V gene's germline CDR1 is SGDLS and CDR2 YYNGEE. The CDR3 loop is CASSGRSWTNLYNEQFC. The CDR3 DNA sequence: TGTGCCAGCAGCGGCAGATCCTGGACGAACCTCTACAATGAGCAGTTCTGC.

This clone has a count of ten or more. This chain uses TRBV25-1 with TRBJ2-3, with 7 positions matching TRBD2. This CDR3 spans 20 amino acids. V lost 6 bases and J lost 0; bases outside the gene matches: 21. The germline gives CDR1 MGHDK, CDR2 SYGVNS. This CDR3 reads CASRATWGGQRPRSTDTQYF. CDR3 nucleotides: TGTGCCAGCAGAGCTACCTGGGGGGGTCAGAGGCCTCGTAGCACAGATACGCAGTATTTT. The complete variable domain, with remaining parts taken from reference TRBV25-1 and TRBJ2-3, reads EADIYQTPRYLVIGTGKKITLECSQTMGHDKMYWYQQDPGMELHLIHYSYGVNSTEKGDLSSESTVSRIRTEHFPLTLESARPSHTSQYLCASRATWGGQRPRSTDTQYFGPGTRLTVL.

This clone was recorded many times. A much larger clone sits a single nucleotide away, making a read error possible. The CDR3 here is CACKLDPNYGYTF. The DNA for the CDR3 is TGTGCCTGCAAACTGGACCCTAACTATGGCTACACCTTC. This chain links TRBV30 with TRBJ1-2; no definite D call. Germline V gene lookup returns CDR1 GTSNPN and CDR2 SVGIG (reference sequence). The CDR3 contains 13 residues. V lost 6 bases, J lost 0 bases, and 11 bases lay in between.

This clone is medium-sized within its sample. The chain recombines TRBV20-1 with TRBJ1-1; unclear D gene. V was cut by 5 bases and J by 0 bases, with 22 bases left in between. The CDR3 length is 17 residues. Germline CDR1 reads DFQATT; CDR2 reads SNEGSKA (reference sequence). The CDR3 DNA sequence: TGCAGTGCTGGGATGGAAATTTTCGACACAATGAACACTGAAGCTTTCTTT. Encoded protein: CSAGMEIFDTMNTEAFF.

This clone was picked up many times. The chain joins TRBV7-8 to TRBJ1-1; no clear D gene. The V end was cut by 4 bases, the J end by 1 base, with 7 bases between. The CDR3 is 13 amino acids. Germline V CDR1 and CDR2: SGHVS, FQNEAQ. The CDR3 spells CASSSRGNTEAFF. In nucleotides, the CDR3 is TGTGCCAGCAGCTCTAGAGGGAACACTGAAGCTTTCTTT.

The chain carries TRBV24-1 and TRBJ1-6; D gene unclear. Germline V CDR1 and CDR2: KGHDR, SFDVKD. Trimming shortened V by 9 bases and J by 2 bases, and 10 bases separated the two germline ends. The CDR3 is 14 residues long. CDR3 residues: CATSENAYNSPLHF. CDR3 sequence (DNA): TGTGCCACCTCAGAGAACGCCTATAATTCACCCCTCCACTTT.

This clone was seen just once. A read error may account for a junction end that differs from germline. V is TRBV25-1 and J is TRBJ1-2; D is undetermined. The length of the CDR3 is 11 residues. Per the germline V gene, CDR1 is MGHDK and CDR2 is SYGVNS. CDR3 residues: CASSSGYGDTF. CDR3 sequence (DNA): TGTGCCAGCAGTTCAGGCTATGGCGACACCTTC.

This clone came up a few times. This chain's CDR3 is CASSYGDSANEKLFF. The DNA for the CDR3 is TGTGCCAGCAGTTATGGAGACAGCGCTAATGAAAAACTGTTTTTT. This chain joins TRBV6-5 and TRBJ1-4, with D possibly matching TRBD1 (5 bases). V was trimmed by 3 bases and J by 3 bases, leaving 11 bases between them. This CDR3 contains 15 residues. Germline V gene data show CDR1 as MNHEY and CDR2 as SVGAGI.

The chain recombines TRBV11-2 with TRBJ2-7; D is undetermined. This CDR3 is built from 13 residues. Germline V gene data show CDR1 as SGHAT and CDR2 as FQNNGV. Deletions cut 3 bases from V and 7 bases from J, with 13 bases between. In DNA form, the CDR3 reads TGTGCCAGCAGCTTTCGGGCCTTAGGTGAGCAGTACTTC. It encodes CASSFRALGEQYF.

This clone counts as medium-sized. The chain is built from TRBV20-1 and TRBJ1-2, with D uncertain. This CDR3 region has 15 residues. V was pared by 0 bases and J by 1 base, with 12 bases between. Germline V gene lookup returns CDR1 DFQATT and CDR2 SNEGSKA (reference sequence). The CDR3 DNA follows: TGCAGTGCTAGAGATTCCCGCGGGGTTAACTATGGCTACACCTTC. Protein sequence: CSARDSRGVNYGYTF.

The rearrangement joins TRBV20-1 to TRBJ1-6; D ambiguous. Germline CDR1 and CDR2: DFQATT and SNEGSKA (reference sequence). The CDR3 is 13 amino acids. Trimming removed 4 bases at V and 9 bases at J, with 13 bases between. In DNA form, the CDR3 reads TGCAGTGCTATGTACAGTGCGGTTTCACCCCTCCACTTT. Protein sequence: CSAMYSAVSPLHF.

This chain uses TRBV2 with TRBJ2-3, with D perhaps being TRBD1 or TRBD2 (7 bases each). The germline gives CDR1 SNHLY, CDR2 FYNNEI. The CDR3 is 16 residues long. V lost 1 base and J 3 bases, leaving 14 bases between the germline ends. The CDR3 here is CASSEETRGGTDTQYF. The DNA for the CDR3 is TGTGCCAGCAGTGAAGAAACCAGGGGGGGAACAGATACGCAGTATTTT.

This clone is termed large. The rearrangement uses TRBV2 and TRBJ2-7; D unclear. V was pared by 11 bases and J by 4 bases, with 12 bases between. The germline CDR1 and CDR2 sequences are SNHLY and FYNNEI. The CDR3 has 11 amino acids. The CDR3 region is CARGLGYEQYF. The CDR3 bases are TGTGCCCGCGGCCTGGGGTACGAGCAGTACTTC.

This clone is deemed medium-sized. V and J are TRBV27 and TRBJ2-1; D perhaps matches TRBD1 (5 bases). This CDR3 is 14 amino acids long. V was cut by 0 bases and J by 4 bases, with 7 bases left in between. CDR1 and CDR2 from the germline V gene are MNHEY and SMNVEV (reference sequence). CDR3: CASSLSDKYNEQFF. CDR3 sequence (DNA): TGTGCCAGCAGTTTATCGGACAAATACAATGAGCAGTTCTTC.

The chain links TRBV6-1 to TRBJ1-3; no clear D. The CDR3 is 15 residues long. V lost 0 bases to trimming and J lost 4 bases, with 10 bases between them. Per germline, CDR1 MNHNS and CDR2 SASEGT. In DNA form, the CDR3 reads TGTGCCAGCAGTGAAGCGGGCGGGATCGGAAACACCATATATTTT. It yields the protein CASSEAGGIGNTIYF.

The rearrangement uses TRBV6-1 and TRBJ2-1; TRBD2 is a possible D gene (7 bases). Germline CDR1 reads MNHNS; CDR2 reads SASEGT. There are 15 residues in the CDR3. V lost 10 bases and J lost 10, with 26 bases in between. The CDR3 coding sequence is TGTGCCAACAGCAGGGTTTTACGGGGGGCGGGCGAGCAGTTCTTC. It is translated as CANSRVLRGAGEQFF.

This clone occurred a few times. V and J are TRBV20-1 and TRBJ2-1; D assignment may be TRBD1 or TRBD2 (5 bases each). The CDR3 has 14 residues. Trimming shortened V by 4 bases and J by 1 base, and 11 bases separated the two germline ends. Germline V gene sequence: CDR1 DFQATT, CDR2 SNEGSKA (reference sequence). CDR3 sequence reads: CSAMGTLSYNEQFF. CDR3 DNA sequence: TGCAGTGCTATGGGGACCCTATCCTACAATGAGCAGTTCTTC.

The rearrangement joins TRBV11-2 to TRBJ2-2; TRBD2 matches at 10 bases. The J segment lost 6 bases and the V segment lost 3 bases, leaving 13 bases of the junction unmatched. The CDR3 has 18 amino acids. Germline V lookup: CDR1 SGHAT, CDR2 FQNNGV. This CDR3 is CASSFSPSGSFKAGELFF. For the CDR3, the DNA is TGTGCCAGCAGCTTCTCTCCTAGCGGGAGTTTCAAGGCCGGGGAGCTGTTTTTT.

By frequency in the sample, this clone is medium-sized (0.01 to 0.1%). The chain employs TRBV5-1 and TRBJ1-2; TRBD1 might be the D (6 bases). Trimming pared 4 bases from V and 8 bases from J, leaving 15 bases between. Germline CDR1 reads SGHRS; CDR2 reads YFSETQ. The CDR3 loop spans 13 amino acids. For the CDR3, the DNA is TGCGCCAGCAGCGTACAGGGAGGGGACGGCTACACCTTC. This encodes CASSVQGGDGYTF. Using reference TRBV5-1 and TRBJ1-2 for the parts outside the CDR3, the full variable domain is KAGVTQTPRYLIKTRGQQVTLSCSPISGHRSVSWYQQTPGQGLQFLFEYFSETQRNKGNFPGRFSGRQFSNSRSEMNVSTLELGDSALYLCASSVQGGDGYTFGSGTRLTVV.

The gene calls are TRBV5-1 and TRBJ2-3; TRBD2 is a possible D gene (5 bases). Trimming pared 2 bases from V and 0 bases from J, leaving 16 bases between. Looked up from germline, CDR1 is SGHRS and CDR2 is YFSETQ. The CDR3 spans 17 residues. The CDR3 bases are TGCGCCAGCAGCTTTGTGACTATCGGTTTTAGCACAGATACGCAGTATTTT. It encodes CASSFVTIGFSTDTQYF.